This T cell receptor beta chain emerged from a study of T cells in Graves' hyperthyroidism and ophthalmopathy. Study-wide points: Most expanded thyroid clonotypes above 0.001 also appeared in blood.

Regions amplified from RNA transcripts were the TCR beta CDR3 regions. The HTBI primer set drove a first-round RT-PCR of the TCR CDR3. From the multiplex PCR reads, TCRdb called clonotypes with MiXCR, one entry per CDR3 protein. The table lists some 440,000 distinct CDR3 sequences, 15% to 19% of them singletons. This clonotype has a count of ten or more. What it binds is unknown. CDR1 is KGHSH and CDR2 is LQKENI in the germline V gene. Trimming cost V 3 bases and J 8 bases, with 16 bases left between them. This CDR3 has 14 residues. Hyperthyroidism of Graves' type that showed no ophthalmopathy progression within 18 months was stable. Those with hyperthyroidism were 18 to 65 years old, newly diagnosed, and ill for under 2 months. Uncontrolled infection, other autoimmune disease, pregnancy and lactation each barred patients from inclusion.

This sequence joins TRBV18 and TRBJ1-2; TRBD1 might be the D (5 bases). The sequence came from a woman younger than 35 with Graves' hyperthyroidism. Sequenced: blood. The CDR3 bases are TGTGCCAGCTCACCGGGACTTGAATGGGGCGGCTACACCTTC. It codes for CASSPGLEWGGYTF.